Below are 14 T cell receptor beta chains sequenced from a single sample in a study of cytomegalovirus exposure and HLA in healthy donors. Assay: immunoSEQ multiplex PCR; the TCRdb copy retains only in-frame clones and omits some. The sample lists about 97,000 clones; about 95% were seen once. Sequenced: PBMCs. These receptors were collected from a woman younger than 30 in good health and CMV-seronegative.

V is TRBV2 and J is TRBJ2-3; 8 nucleotides align to TRBD1. The CDR3 length is 14 residues. Germline V CDR1 and CDR2: SNHLY, FYNNEI. J lost 6 bases, V lost 4 bases, and 6 bases had no gene match. The CDR3 coding sequence is TGTGCCAGCAGTGTTGACAGGGGTAGGGATACGCAGTATTTT. It is translated as CASSVDRGRDTQYF.

Only one count was recorded for this clone. The chain links TRBV19 to TRBJ1-2; D is possibly TRBD1 (6 bases). Germline V gene data show CDR1 as LNHDA and CDR2 as SQIVND (reference sequence). The V end lost 3 bases, the J end lost 5 bases, and 13 bases lay between the germline ends. The CDR3 is 14 residues long. The CDR3 DNA is TGTGCCAGTAGTATTACAGGGACAAAGTATGGCTACACCTTC. The encoded protein is CASSITGTKYGYTF.

The chain carries TRBV6-7 and TRBJ2-7; TRBD2 matches 7 bases. TRBV6-7 is assigned to the ORF class and has an uncertain function. Trimming at V came to 10 bases and at J to 4 bases, leaving 19 bases not matched to a gene. The CDR3 length is 16 residues. The CDR3 sequence is CATQYSKRDFMYEQYF. The CDR3 DNA follows: TGTGCCACTCAATACTCCAAGCGGGATTTTATGTACGAGCAGTACTTC.

The chain carries TRBV27 and TRBJ1-1; D might be TRBD1 (5 bases). Germline CDR1 is MNHEY and CDR2 is SMNVEV (reference sequence). This CDR3 has 14 amino acids. Between the trimmed V and J ends, which lost 2 bases and 1 base, there was a span of 8 bases. This chain's CDR3 is CASSLPGPNTEAFF. CDR3 nucleotides: TGTGCCAGCAGTTTACCAGGGCCGAACACTGAAGCTTTCTTT.

A few counts support this clone. The J gene is TRBJ2-2, the V gene TRBV4-2; 10 bases fit TRBD2. Per the germline V gene, CDR1 is LGHNA and CDR2 is YNFKEQ. The CDR3 spans 15 residues. Losses at the gene ends were 4 bases for V and 6 bases for J; bases not matched to a gene: 5. The CDR3 coding sequence is TGTGCCAGCAGCCCCGGGACTAGCGAATCCGGGGAGCTGTTTTTT. It encodes CASSPGTSESGELFF.

V usage is TRBV7-2 and J usage is TRBJ2-7, with 12 bases fitting TRBD2. V was pared by 5 bases and J by 2 bases, with 4 bases of the junction left unmatched. CDR1 is SGHTA, CDR2 FQGNSA, per germline. The CDR3 totals 15 residues. The DNA of the CDR3 is TGTGCCAGCAGCCTCTCTAGCGGGGGGGCCTACGAGCAGTACTTC. The encoded protein is CASSLSSGGAYEQYF.

The chain recombines TRBV9 with TRBJ1-3; D possibly corresponds to TRBD1 (6 bases). CDR3 length equals 15 residues. Germline lookup yields CDR1 SGDLS and CDR2 YYNGEE. Between the trimmed V and J ends, which lost 0 bases and 2 bases, there was a span of 9 bases. CDR3 protein: CASSVEGGAGNTIYF. The CDR3, as DNA: TGTGCCAGCAGCGTAGAAGGGGGGGCTGGAAACACCATATATTTT. The whole variable domain, remainder taken from reference TRBV9 and TRBJ1-3, is DSGVTQTPKHLITATGQRVTLRCSPRSGDLSVYWYQQSLDQGLQFLIQYYNGEERAKGNILERFSAQQFPDLHSELNLSSLELGDSALYFCASSVEGGAGNTIYFGEGSWLTVV.

The chain carries TRBV11-3 and TRBJ1-1; perhaps TRBD1 as D (5 bases). Germline-derived CDR1 and CDR2 are SGHNT and YENEEA. The CDR3 extends over 13 amino acids. The V gene lost 1 base and the J gene lost 5 bases, with 8 bases spanning the gap. The CDR3 protein is CASSLGRGTEAFF. The DNA of the CDR3 is TGTGCCAGCAGCTTAGGGCGGGGGACTGAAGCTTTCTTT. The full variable domain, with the rest looked up from reference TRBV11-3 and TRBJ1-1, is EAGVVQSPRYKIIEKKQPVAFWCNPISGHNTLYWYLQNLGQGPELLIRYENEEAVDDSQLPKDRFSAERLKGVDSTLKIQPAELGDSAVYLCASSLGRGTEAFFGQGTRLTVV.

J is TRBJ1-4 and V is TRBV6-5; D is unresolved. Trimming left V 0 bases short and J 7 bases short, with 15 bases between. In germline, CDR1 is MNHEY, CDR2 SVGAGI. The CDR3 totals 16 residues. CDR3 residues: CASSYSSDPRGEKLFF. CDR3 DNA sequence: TGTGCCAGCAGTTACTCATCGGATCCTCGGGGTGAAAAACTGTTTTTT.

V usage is TRBV27 and J usage is TRBJ1-5, with 7 bases lining up with TRBD1. The junction had 8 bases not matched to a gene; V was cut back by 5 bases and J by 7 bases. Germline V gene data show CDR1 as MNHEY and CDR2 as SMNVEV (reference sequence). This CDR3 has 14 amino acids. CDR3 protein: CASSPTGLWQPQHF. As DNA, the CDR3 is TGTGCCAGCAGTCCGACAGGGCTATGGCAGCCCCAGCATTTT.

The chain links TRBV11-3 to TRBJ2-1; perhaps TRBD1 as D (6 bases). This CDR3 region has 17 residues. V was clipped by 1 base and J by 4 bases, with 17 bases between them. Germline V gives CDR1 SGHNT, CDR2 YENEEA. Here the CDR3 DNA reads TGTGCCAGCAGCTTAGGAGGAAGGGCAGGACAGTACAATGAGCAGTTCTTC. The encoded protein is CASSLGGRAGQYNEQFF.

The chain links TRBV4-1 to TRBJ2-1, with TRBD2 matching over 9 bases. From germline, CDR1 is MGHRA and CDR2 YSYEKL. Trimming at V came to 3 bases and at J to 4 bases, leaving 10 bases not matched to a gene. The CDR3 sequence is 17 residues long. This CDR3 is CASSQTYGTSRYNEQFF. The CDR3 region has the DNA TGCGCCAGCAGCCAGACATACGGGACTAGCCGATACAATGAGCAGTTCTTC.

The genes are TRBV15 and TRBJ2-7, with D possibly matching TRBD1 (7 bases). Germline V gives CDR1 LNHNV, CDR2 YYDKDF (reference sequence). V lost 2 bases, J lost 6 bases, and 14 bases lay in between. The CDR3 is 14 residues long. The CDR3 DNA reads TGTGCCACCAGCAGATGGAGGGGGCAGGGCGAGCAGTACTTC. Its protein is CATSRWRGQGEQYF.

Sample share makes this clone medium-sized (0.01 to 0.1%). The chain links TRBV30 to TRBJ2-7; 8 bases are a match to TRBD2. Germline V gives CDR1 GTSNPN, CDR2 SVGIG (reference sequence). There are 13 residues in the CDR3. V was clipped by 3 bases and J by 6 bases; unmatched bases: 7. CDR3 DNA: TGTGCCTGGAGCGTCGGACTAGCTCTCGAGCAGTACTTC. Translating gives CAWSVGLALEQYF.